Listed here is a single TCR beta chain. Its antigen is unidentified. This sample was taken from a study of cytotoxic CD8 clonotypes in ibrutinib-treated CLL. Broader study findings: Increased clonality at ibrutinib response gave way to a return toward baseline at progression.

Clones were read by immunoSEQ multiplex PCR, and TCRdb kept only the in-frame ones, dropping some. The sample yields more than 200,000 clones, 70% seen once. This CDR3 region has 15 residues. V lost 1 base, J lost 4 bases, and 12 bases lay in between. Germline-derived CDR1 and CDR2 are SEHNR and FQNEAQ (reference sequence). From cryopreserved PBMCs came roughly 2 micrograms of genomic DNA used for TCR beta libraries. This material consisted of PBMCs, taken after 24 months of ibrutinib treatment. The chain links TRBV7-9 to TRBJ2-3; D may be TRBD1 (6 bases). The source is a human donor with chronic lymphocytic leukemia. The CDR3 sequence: CASSLGAGAADTQYF. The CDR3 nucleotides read TGTGCCAGCAGCTTAGGGGCAGGGGCGGCAGATACGCAGTATTTT.